The rows below give T cell receptor beta chains drawn from one sample of a study of T-cell memory formation after mild COVID-19. TCRdb passed the 5' RACE reads through MiXCR, listing each CDR3 protein once. The repertoire consists of 250,000 or so distinct CDR3 sequences, with about a sixth occurring once and the leading ten covering around 23%. Sequencing was performed on PBMCs or a T cell subset sorted from them (not recorded which). The receptors derive from a man aged 18-30 years who had mild COVID-19 (a few samples of this study predate the infection). Cell type and time point are not known. CDR3s include the opening cysteine and the closing phenylalanine or tryptophan. The D gene is left open where the match is weak. Some rows have no size entry. The others give once, few or many, or a class for an expanded clone.

cdr3_aa cdr3_nt j_call clone_size v_call d_call
CASSWGLAGRTDTQYF TGTGCCAGCAGCTGGGGACTAGCGGGCCGCACAGATACGCAGTATTTT TRBJ2-3 few TRBV7-3 TRBD2
CSAREPGTANYGYTF TGCAGTGCTAGAGAGCCCGGGACAGCTAACTATGGCTACACCTTC TRBJ1-2 NA TRBV20-1 TRBD1
CAISAETSTDTQYF TGTGCCATCAGTGCTGAAACAAGCACAGATACGCAGTATTTT TRBJ2-3 NA TRBV10-3 NA
CSARVPDRGHEQYF TGCAGTGCTAGAGTGCCGGACAGGGGGCACGAGCAGTACTTC TRBJ2-7 NA TRBV20-1 TRBD1
CASSVGEQFF TGTGCCAGCAGCGTAGGTGAGCAGTTCTTC TRBJ2-1 many TRBV9 NA
CSGAGAGGWNEQFF TGCAGCGGTGCAGGTGCAGGGGGCTGGAATGAGCAGTTCTTC TRBJ2-1 NA TRBV29-1 TRBD1
CASSGEAVYQPQHF TGTGCCAGCAGCGGGGAGGCGGTCTATCAGCCCCAGCATTTT TRBJ1-5 few TRBV6-2/TRBV6-3 NA
CASSLARQGAGEQYF TGTGCCAGCAGCTTGGCGAGACAGGGGGCAGGAGAGCAGTACTTC TRBJ2-7 few TRBV5-8 TRBD1
CASSLGSGGTDTQYF TGTGCCAGCAGCTTAGGTTCGGGGGGCACAGATACGCAGTATTTT TRBJ2-3 many TRBV7-2 NA
CASSLRLAETQYF TGTGCCAGCAGCCTTCGACTAGCGGAGACCCAGTACTTC TRBJ2-5 many TRBV3-1 TRBD2
CASSQGDRVQETQYF TGCGCCAGCAGCCAAGGGGACAGGGTACAAGAGACCCAGTACTTC TRBJ2-5 few TRBV4-3 TRBD1
CASSPGPGVEVLNTEAFF TGCGCCAGCAGCCCTGGTCCTGGGGTCGAGGTTCTGAACACTGAAGCTTTCTTT TRBJ1-1 few TRBV4-1 NA
CASSFSWQETQYF TGTGCCAGCAGCTTTAGTTGGCAAGAGACCCAGTACTTC TRBJ2-5 few TRBV7-2 NA
CRATTGGGMGYTF TGCAGGGCCACTACAGGGGGCGGTATGGGCTACACCTTC TRBJ1-2 NA TRBV20-1 TRBD1
CASSLGGSRDSPLHF TGTGCCAGCAGCTTAGGTGGCTCAAGGGATTCACCCCTCCACTTT TRBJ1-6 NA TRBV7-2 NA
CASSKGSGGALETQYF TGTGCCAGCAGCAAAGGGAGCGGGGGGGCCCTTGAGACCCAGTACTTC TRBJ2-5 once TRBV7-6 TRBD2
CASSGGAPDTQYF TGTGCCAGCAGCGGGGGGGCCCCAGATACGCAGTATTTT TRBJ2-3 NA TRBV2 TRBD2
CASSVGGQGDYGYTF TGTGCCAGCAGCGTAGGGGGGCAAGGGGACTATGGCTACACCTTC TRBJ1-2 NA TRBV9 NA
CASSWSYRHQPQHF TGTGCCAGCAGTTGGAGCTACCGCCATCAGCCCCAGCATTTT TRBJ1-5 few TRBV12-3/TRBV12-4 NA
CASGGEAYNEQFF TGTGCCAGCGGGGGGGAAGCCTACAATGAGCAGTTCTTC TRBJ2-1 NA TRBV18 TRBD2
CASSRQVNTEAFF TGTGCCAGCAGCCGACAGGTTAACACTGAAGCTTTCTTT TRBJ1-1 NA TRBV7-3 NA
CASNRGGSGPDTQYF TGCGCCAGCAACCGCGGTGGGAGCGGCCCAGATACGCAGTATTTT TRBJ2-3 NA TRBV5-1 NA
CASSLKLRQKQYF TGTGCCAGCAGTTTAAAATTGAGGCAGAAGCAGTACTTC TRBJ2-7 NA TRBV27 NA
CASSMTNRGSGNTIYF TGCGCCAGCAGCATGACCAACAGGGGCTCTGGAAACACCATATATTTT TRBJ1-3 NA TRBV5-1 TRBD1
CASSLHGGTGRYNEQFF TGTGCCAGCAGTTTGCATGGGGGAACAGGGCGCTACAATGAGCAGTTCTTC TRBJ2-1 few TRBV12-3/TRBV12-4 NA
CASSYSSGRDQPQHF TGTGCCAGCAGTTACTCCTCAGGGCGGGATCAGCCCCAGCATTTT TRBJ1-5 few TRBV6-5 NA
CASSLRGVRGNTIYF TGTGCCAGCAGTTTAAGGGGGGTGAGGGGAAACACCATATATTTT TRBJ1-3 NA TRBV12-3/TRBV12-4 NA
CASSPSVQETQYF TGTGCCAGCTCTCCTTCGGTCCAAGAGACCCAGTACTTC TRBJ2-5 few TRBV11-2 NA
CASSPQLGANVLTF TGTGCCAGCAGCCCCCAATTGGGGGCCAACGTCCTGACTTTC TRBJ2-6 NA TRBV12-3/TRBV12-4 NA
CAISLGANYGYTF TGTGCCATCTCTTTGGGGGCCAACTATGGCTACACCTTC TRBJ1-2 many TRBV10-3 NA
CASSLPDRLGGGYTF TGTGCCAGCAGCTTACCCGACAGGCTTGGGGGTGGCTACACCTTC TRBJ1-2 NA TRBV7-9 NA
CSARDERRGFTEQFF TGCAGTGCTAGAGATGAGCGGCGGGGTTTTACTGAGCAGTTCTTC TRBJ2-1 many TRBV20-1 NA
CASSAFGGAVTQYF TGTGCCAGCAGTGCGTTTGGCGGGGCCGTGACCCAGTACTTC TRBJ2-5 few TRBV2 NA
CASYHAGTAPYEQYF TGTGCCAGCTACCATGCCGGGACAGCCCCCTACGAGCAGTACTTC TRBJ2-7 few TRBV6-2/TRBV6-3 TRBD1
CASSLAGGESYNEQFF TGTGCCAGCAGCTTAGCCGGGGGGGAATCCTACAATGAGCAGTTCTTC TRBJ2-1 NA TRBV7-2 TRBD2
CASSRGRNTDTQYF TGTGCCAGCAGCCGGGGGCGGAACACAGATACGCAGTATTTT TRBJ2-3 NA TRBV9 NA
CASTPGQGTDTQYF TGTGCCAGCACCCCGGGACAGGGTACAGATACGCAGTATTTT TRBJ2-3 NA TRBV12-3/TRBV12-4 TRBD1
CASSSLDRGIDEQFF TGCGCCAGCAGCAGCTTGGACAGGGGAATTGATGAGCAGTTCTTC TRBJ2-1 few TRBV5-1 TRBD1
CASSRPGTTLNYGYTF TGCGCCAGCAGCCGTCCAGGGACTACTCTTAACTATGGCTACACCTTC TRBJ1-2 once TRBV4-1 NA
CASSQDPRGDQPQHF TGCGCCAGCAGCCAAGATCCCAGGGGAGATCAGCCCCAGCATTTT TRBJ1-5 NA TRBV4-1 NA
CASSFGGGTGNTIYF TGTGCCAGCAGTTTTGGAGGTGGAACTGGAAACACCATATATTTT TRBJ1-3 NA TRBV12-3/TRBV12-4 NA
CASTLGREQPQHF TGTGCCAGCACTCTCGGCAGGGAACAGCCCCAGCATTTT TRBJ1-5 NA TRBV12-3/TRBV12-4 NA
CASSLVGGDQETQYF TGTGCCAGCAGCTTAGTTGGCGGGGATCAAGAGACCCAGTACTTC TRBJ2-5 NA TRBV7-9 NA
CASSYSLRGGLDEQFF TGTGCCAGCAGTTACTCCTTACGGGGGGGCCTTGATGAGCAGTTCTTC TRBJ2-1 NA TRBV6-6 TRBD2